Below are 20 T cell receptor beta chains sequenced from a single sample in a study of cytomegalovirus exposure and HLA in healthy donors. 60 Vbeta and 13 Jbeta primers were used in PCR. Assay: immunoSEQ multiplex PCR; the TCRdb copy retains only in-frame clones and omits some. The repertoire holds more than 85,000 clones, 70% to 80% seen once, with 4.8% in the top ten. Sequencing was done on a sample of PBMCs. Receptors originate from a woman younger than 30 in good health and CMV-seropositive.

Written as DNA, the CDR3 is TGTGCCATCAGTTCGGGAGGGCCGTTTATTGAGCAGTTCTTC. It is translated as CAISSGGPFIEQFF. The J gene is TRBJ2-1, the V gene TRBV10-3; 8 bases are a match to TRBD2. This CDR3 is 14 amino acids long. CDR1 ENHRY and CDR2 SYGVKD come from the germline V gene. V trimming: 5 bases; J trimming: 9 bases; junction bases outside the gene matches: 9.

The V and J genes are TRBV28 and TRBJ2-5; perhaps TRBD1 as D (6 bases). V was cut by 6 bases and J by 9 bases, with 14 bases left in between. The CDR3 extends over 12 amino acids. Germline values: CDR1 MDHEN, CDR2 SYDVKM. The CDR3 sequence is CASSLEGDAQYF. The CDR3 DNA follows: TGTGCCAGCAGCCTCGAGGGGGACGCCCAGTACTTC.

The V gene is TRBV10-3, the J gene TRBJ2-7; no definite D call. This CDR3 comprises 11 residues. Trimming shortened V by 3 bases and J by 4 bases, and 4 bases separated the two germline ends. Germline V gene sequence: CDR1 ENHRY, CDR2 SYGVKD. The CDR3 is CAISETYEQYF. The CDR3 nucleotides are TGTGCCATCAGTGAAACATACGAGCAGTACTTC.

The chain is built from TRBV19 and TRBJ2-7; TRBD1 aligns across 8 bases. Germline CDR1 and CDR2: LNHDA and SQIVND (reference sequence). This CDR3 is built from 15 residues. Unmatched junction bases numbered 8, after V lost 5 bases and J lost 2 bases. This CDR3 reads CASSPRDRSAYEQYF. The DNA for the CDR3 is TGTGCCAGTAGTCCGCGGGACAGGTCGGCCTACGAGCAGTACTTC.

CDR3 in amino acids: CASSEEGLAVYNEQFF. The CDR3 DNA reads TGTGCCAGCAGTGAAGAAGGACTAGCGGTGTACAATGAGCAGTTCTTC. The chain is built from TRBV2 and TRBJ2-1, with TRBD2 identical over 10 bases. V lost 1 base and J lost 4; bases outside the gene matches: 4. Germline V lookup: CDR1 SNHLY, CDR2 FYNNEI. The CDR3 sequence is 16 residues long.

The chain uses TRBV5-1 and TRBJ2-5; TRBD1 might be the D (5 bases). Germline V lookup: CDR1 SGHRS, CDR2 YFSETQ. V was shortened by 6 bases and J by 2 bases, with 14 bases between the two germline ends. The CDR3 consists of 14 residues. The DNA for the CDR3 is TGCGCCAGCAACAATATGGGGCTTCAAGAGACCCAGTACTTC. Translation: CASNNMGLQETQYF.

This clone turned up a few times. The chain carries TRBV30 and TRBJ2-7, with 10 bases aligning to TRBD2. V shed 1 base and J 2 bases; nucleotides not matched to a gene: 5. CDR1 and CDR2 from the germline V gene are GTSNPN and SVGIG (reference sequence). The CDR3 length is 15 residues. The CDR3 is CAWSDWTSGTYEQYF. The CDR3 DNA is TGTGCCTGGAGTGATTGGACTAGCGGTACCTACGAGCAGTACTTC.

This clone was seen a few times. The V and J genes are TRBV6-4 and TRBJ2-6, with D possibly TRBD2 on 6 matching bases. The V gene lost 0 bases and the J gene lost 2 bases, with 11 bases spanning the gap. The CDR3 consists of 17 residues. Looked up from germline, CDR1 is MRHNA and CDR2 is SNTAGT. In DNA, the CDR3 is TGTGCCAGCAGTGACTCGACTAGTTTCGCTGGGGCCAACGTCCTGACTTTC. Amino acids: CASSDSTSFAGANVLTF.

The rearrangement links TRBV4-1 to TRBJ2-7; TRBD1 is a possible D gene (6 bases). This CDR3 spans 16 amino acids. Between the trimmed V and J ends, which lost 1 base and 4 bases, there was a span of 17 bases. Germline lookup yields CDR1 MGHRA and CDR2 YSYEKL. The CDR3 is CASSQVDRSAGYEQYF. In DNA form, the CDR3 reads TGCGCCAGCAGCCAAGTGGACAGATCAGCCGGGTACGAGCAGTACTTC.

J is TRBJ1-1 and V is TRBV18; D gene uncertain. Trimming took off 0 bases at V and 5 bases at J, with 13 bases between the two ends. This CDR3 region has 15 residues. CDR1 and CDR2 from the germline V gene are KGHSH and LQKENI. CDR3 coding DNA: TGTGCCAGCTCACCACCCCGTGAAGCGAGGACTGAAGCTTTCTTT. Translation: CASSPPREARTEAFF.

As DNA, the CDR3 is TGTGCCAGCAGTGAAAACCCTCGATCCCGTGCGGAAAAACTGTTTTTT. Translated: CASSENPRSRAEKLFF. J is TRBJ1-4 and V is TRBV2, with D unclear. V shed 2 bases and J shed 8 bases, with 18 bases lying between them. From germline, CDR1 is SNHLY and CDR2 FYNNEI. This CDR3 region has 16 residues.

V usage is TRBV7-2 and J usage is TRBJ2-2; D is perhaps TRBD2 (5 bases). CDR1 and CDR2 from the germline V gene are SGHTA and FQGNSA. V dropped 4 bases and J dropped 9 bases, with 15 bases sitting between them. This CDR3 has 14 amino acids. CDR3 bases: TGTGCCAGCAGCTCTCAGCGGACCAACAGGGAGCTGTTTTTT. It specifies CASSSQRTNRELFF. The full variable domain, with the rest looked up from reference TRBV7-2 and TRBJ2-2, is GAGVSQSPSNKVTEKGKDVELRCDPISGHTALYWYRQSLGQGLEFLIYFQGNSAPDKSGLPSDRFSAERTGGSVSTLTIQRTQQEDSAVYLCASSSQRTNRELFFGEGSRLTVL.

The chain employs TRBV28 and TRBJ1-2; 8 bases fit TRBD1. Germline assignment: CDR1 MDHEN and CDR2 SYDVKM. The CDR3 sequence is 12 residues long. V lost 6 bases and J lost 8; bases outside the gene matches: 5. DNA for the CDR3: TGTGCCAGCAGCAGGGGGCTTGGAGGCTACACCTTC. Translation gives CASSRGLGGYTF.

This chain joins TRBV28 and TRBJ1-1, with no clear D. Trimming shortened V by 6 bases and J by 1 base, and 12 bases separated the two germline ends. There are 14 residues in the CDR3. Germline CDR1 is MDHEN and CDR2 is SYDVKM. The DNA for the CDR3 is TGTGCCAGCAGAGGAGTCCTACCGAACACTGAAGCTTTCTTT. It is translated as CASRGVLPNTEAFF.

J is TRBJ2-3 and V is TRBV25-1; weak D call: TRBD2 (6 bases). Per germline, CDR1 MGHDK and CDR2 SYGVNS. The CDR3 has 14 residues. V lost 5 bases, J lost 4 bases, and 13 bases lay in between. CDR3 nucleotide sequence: TGTGCCAGCAGTAGGGCGGGGTGGGCAGATACGCAGTATTTT. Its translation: CASSRAGWADTQYF.

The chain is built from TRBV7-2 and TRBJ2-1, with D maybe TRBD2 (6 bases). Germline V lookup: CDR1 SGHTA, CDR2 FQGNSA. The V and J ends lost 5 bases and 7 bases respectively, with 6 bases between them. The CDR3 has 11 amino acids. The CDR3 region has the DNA TGTGCCAGCAGCCGGGAGAATGAGCAGTTCTTC. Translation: CASSRENEQFF.

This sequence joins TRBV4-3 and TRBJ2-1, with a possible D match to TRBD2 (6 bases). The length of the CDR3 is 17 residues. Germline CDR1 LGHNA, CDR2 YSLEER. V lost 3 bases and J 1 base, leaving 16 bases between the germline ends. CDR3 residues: CASSQLAGTFSYNEQFF. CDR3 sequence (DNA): TGCGCCAGCAGCCAGCTGGCCGGGACTTTTTCCTACAATGAGCAGTTCTTC.

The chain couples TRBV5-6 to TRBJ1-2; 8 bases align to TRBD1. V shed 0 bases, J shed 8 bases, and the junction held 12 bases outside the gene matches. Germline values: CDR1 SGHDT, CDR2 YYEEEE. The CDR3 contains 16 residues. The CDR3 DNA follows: TGTGCCAGCAGCTTGGCACGCTCGGCAGGGGGCAAAGGCTACACCTTC. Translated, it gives CASSLARSAGGKGYTF.

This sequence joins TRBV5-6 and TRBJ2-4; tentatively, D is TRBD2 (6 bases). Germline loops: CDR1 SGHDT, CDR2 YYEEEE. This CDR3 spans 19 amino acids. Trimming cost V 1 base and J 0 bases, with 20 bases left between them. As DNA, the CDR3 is TGTGCCAGCAGCTTGCGCGGGACGCCCTTAGTCGTAGCCAAAAACATTCAGTACTTC. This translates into CASSLRGTPLVVAKNIQYF.

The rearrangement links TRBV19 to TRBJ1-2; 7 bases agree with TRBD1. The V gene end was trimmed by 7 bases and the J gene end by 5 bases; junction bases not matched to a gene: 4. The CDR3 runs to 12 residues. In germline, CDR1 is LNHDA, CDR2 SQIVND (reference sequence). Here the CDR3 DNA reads TGTGCCAGTAAGGGGACAGAATATGGCTACACCTTC. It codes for CASKGTEYGYTF.